A single sample is the source of the 20 T cell receptor beta chains below, sequenced in a study of T cells after yellow fever vaccination. TCRdb ran MiXCR on the 5' RACE reads and lists one entry per CDR3 protein. The sample has about 310,000 distinct CDR3 sequences; around 3.6% are singletons. Here the sequenced sample was PBMCs, taken on the day of the yellow fever booster vaccination. Source of these receptors: a man in his late teens or twenties who received the YFV17D yellow fever vaccine.

This clonotype has ten or more counts. The chain recombines TRBV20-1 with TRBJ2-1; possible D gene TRBD1, 5 bases. Germline CDR1 DFQATT, CDR2 SNEGSKA (reference sequence). The CDR3 is made up of 12 amino acids. V gave up 6 bases and J gave up 4 bases, with 10 bases separating them. CDR3 DNA sequence: TGCAGTGCGGGAACAGGATACAATGAGCAGTTCTTC. Translated, it gives CSAGTGYNEQFF.

The V gene is TRBV29-1, the J gene TRBJ2-3; TRBD2 matches at 11 bases. CDR3 length: 14 amino acids. CDR1 SQVTM and CDR2 ANQGSEA come from the germline V gene. With V trimmed by 5 bases and J by 2 bases, 3 bases remained unmatched. The CDR3 reads CSVPTSGDTDTQYF. CDR3 nucleotides: TGCAGCGTTCCGACTAGCGGGGACACAGATACGCAGTATTTT.

Ten or more counts support this clonotype. This chain uses TRBV10-3 with TRBJ2-2, with no clear D. Germline lookup yields CDR1 ENHRY and CDR2 SYGVKD. The CDR3 is made up of 23 amino acids. V shed 7 bases and J shed 6 bases, with 42 bases lying between them. The CDR3 sequence: CAINSAHVWVGIGSDGGSGELFF. The CDR3 nucleotides read TGTGCCATCAACTCGGCGCACGTTTGGGTCGGTATTGGGTCAGACGGCGGTTCCGGGGAGCTGTTTTTT.

This clonotype was seen only a few times. This chain connects TRBV3-1 to TRBJ1-2; D is possibly TRBD1 (5 bases). Germline V CDR1 and CDR2: LGHDT, YNNKEL (reference sequence). V gave up 0 bases and J gave up 5 bases, with 13 bases separating them. This CDR3 is built from 15 residues. The CDR3 DNA is TGTGCCAGCAGCCAAGATTCTGGGGCAGGGTATGGCTACACCTTC. This encodes CASSQDSGAGYGYTF.

This clonotype was seen a handful of times. The rearrangement joins TRBV19 to TRBJ1-1; 8 positions agree with TRBD1. V lost 6 bases, J lost 7 bases, and 4 bases stayed unmatched. The CDR3 consists of 12 residues. Looked up from germline, CDR1 is LNHDA and CDR2 is SQIVND (reference sequence). This CDR3 reads CASSRGQGEAFF. CDR3 sequence (DNA): TGTGCCAGTAGCCGCGGACAGGGTGAAGCTTTCTTT.

This clonotype was picked up a small number of times. The chain is built from TRBV5-1 and TRBJ2-2, with unresolved D. Germline-derived CDR1 and CDR2 are SGHRS and YFSETQ. This CDR3 has 16 amino acids. Trimming took 0 bases from V and 5 from J, leaving 14 bases between them. The CDR3: CASSLAVNSQTGELFF. The DNA of the CDR3 is TGCGCCAGCAGCTTGGCCGTCAACAGCCAGACCGGGGAGCTGTTTTTT.

In its sample, this clonotype was seen a few times. The chain uses TRBV15 and TRBJ2-5, with D possibly TRBD1 on 5 matching bases. The germline V and J ends were trimmed by 4 bases and 7 bases, with 13 bases remaining between them. CDR1 is LNHNV and CDR2 is YYDKDF in the germline V gene (reference sequence). CDR3 length: 13 amino acids. CDR3 nucleotides: TGTGCCACCAGCATCGACCTCCAGGGGACCCAGTACTTC. Translating it yields CATSIDLQGTQYF.

This clonotype was picked up many times. The rearrangement joins TRBV7-9 to TRBJ1-2; D is ambiguous. Germline V gene sequence: CDR1 SEHNR, CDR2 FQNEAQ (reference sequence). With 2 bases removed from V and 5 bases from J, the gap between germline ends came to 12 bases. The CDR3 runs 14 residues. CDR3 residues: CASSLWRQSYGYTF. The CDR3 nucleotides read TGTGCCAGCAGCTTATGGCGGCAGAGTTATGGCTACACCTTC.

This clonotype was counted ten times or more. The chain recombines TRBV15 with TRBJ2-5, with D maybe TRBD2 (6 bases). From germline, CDR1 is LNHNV and CDR2 YYDKDF (reference sequence). V was clipped by 5 bases and J by 2 bases, with 12 bases between them. The CDR3 is 14 residues long. CDR3 nucleotides: TGTGCCACCAGCGGAGGGACGGAACAAGAGACCCAGTACTTC. It is translated as CATSGGTEQETQYF.

This clonotype occurred a few times. DNA of the CDR3: TGTGCCAGCAGCCCTGATGCCGGGGAGCTGTTTTTT. Encoded protein: CASSPDAGELFF. The V call is TRBV7-9, the J call TRBJ2-2; D is undetermined. CDR3 length equals 12 residues. CDR1 is SEHNR and CDR2 is FQNEAQ in the germline V gene (reference sequence). Trimming left V 5 bases short and J 6 bases short, with 7 bases between.

A few counts support this clonotype. V is TRBV5-1 and J is TRBJ2-2; possibly TRBD2 for D (6 bases). Trimming stripped 5 bases from V and 4 bases from J, with 12 bases between. The germline V gene encodes CDR1 SGHRS and CDR2 YFSETQ. The CDR3 covers 14 residues. The CDR3 region has the DNA TGCGCCAGCAGGTCCGGGACTGCCACCGGGGAGCTGTTTTTT. The encoded protein is CASRSGTATGELFF.

This clonotype has just a few counts. V is TRBV25-1 and J is TRBJ1-1; perhaps TRBD1 as D (5 bases). CDR3 length equals 13 residues. The germline V and J ends were trimmed by 4 bases and 5 bases, with 11 bases remaining between them. The germline CDR1 and CDR2 sequences are MGHDK and SYGVNS. The CDR3 loop is CASSGGPVTEAFF. The CDR3 DNA sequence: TGTGCCAGCAGTGGGGGACCGGTGACTGAAGCTTTCTTT.

This clonotype was picked up many times. The chain has TRBV19 and TRBJ2-2, with TRBD2 as a possible D gene (5 bases). V lost 8 bases and J lost 2, with 9 bases in between. The CDR3 totals 13 residues. Per germline, CDR1 LNHDA and CDR2 SQIVND (reference sequence). CDR3 nucleotides: TGTGCCAGTGCTAGCCCCAACACCGGGGAGCTGTTTTTT. As protein: CASASPNTGELFF.

The rearrangement joins TRBV10-3 to TRBJ2-7; the D is unclear. Trimming shortened V by 0 bases and J by 6 bases, and 12 bases separated the two germline ends. CDR1 is ENHRY and CDR2 is SYGVKD in the germline V gene. This CDR3 comprises 14 residues. CDR3 coding DNA: TGTGCCATCAGTGAGTCGAGGTGGGATGGCGAGCAGTACTTC. Translation: CAISESRWDGEQYF.

This clonotype was observed many times. The rearrangement links TRBV20-1 to TRBJ2-1, with a possible D match to TRBD1 (5 bases). The germline V gene has CDR1 DFQATT and CDR2 SNEGSKA (reference sequence). Trimming cost V 4 bases and J 7 bases, with 17 bases left between them. The CDR3 runs 14 residues. CDR3 residues: CSAKAWQGMNEQFF. DNA of the CDR3: TGCAGTGCTAAAGCCTGGCAGGGTATGAATGAGCAGTTCTTC.

CDR3 sequence: CSVEVVGAGQGRETQYF. The CDR3 DNA is TGCAGCGTTGAAGTTGTGGGGGCGGGACAGGGGAGAGAGACCCAGTACTTC. The rearrangement joins TRBV29-1 to TRBJ2-5; 10 bases agree with TRBD1. The CDR3 sequence is 17 residues long. Germline lookup yields CDR1 SQVTM and CDR2 ANQGSEA. V dropped 1 base and J dropped 4; count of bases not matched to a gene: 12.

This clonotype was observed at least ten times. This rearrangement joins TRBV5-1 to TRBJ1-4; 8 nucleotides agree with TRBD1. Germline CDR1 reads SGHRS; CDR2 reads YFSETQ. The CDR3 extends over 14 amino acids. With V trimmed by 4 bases and J by 8 bases, 7 bases remained unmatched. Written as DNA, the CDR3 is TGCGCCAGCAGCATCGGACAGGGCTACGAAAAACTGTTTTTT. It encodes CASSIGQGYEKLFF.

This clonotype was seen a handful of times. The V call is TRBV6-5, the J call TRBJ2-5; D unclear. V lost 1 base, J lost 4 bases, and 4 bases lay in between. This CDR3 contains 12 residues. Germline-derived CDR1 and CDR2 are MNHEY and SVGAGI. The CDR3 nucleotides are TGTGCCAGCAGTTACTTTGGAGAGACCCAGTACTTC. Protein sequence: CASSYFGETQYF.

This clonotype has a count of ten or more. The chain combines TRBV27 with TRBJ2-1; the D is unclear. Trimming stripped 3 bases from V and 0 bases from J, with 15 bases between. CDR3 length: 17 residues. Germline V gives CDR1 MNHEY, CDR2 SMNVEV (reference sequence). CDR3 sequence (DNA): TGTGCCAGCAGTTTTTTGCGCAGACAAAGCTCCTACAATGAGCAGTTCTTC. It translates to CASSFLRRQSSYNEQFF.

This clonotype came up many times. The V call is TRBV6-5, the J call TRBJ2-5; D unresolved. Trimming shortened V by 2 bases and J by 2 bases, and 9 bases separated the two germline ends. Germline CDR1 is MNHEY and CDR2 is SVGAGI. The CDR3 loop spans 14 amino acids. CDR3 protein: CASSYGGIQETQYF. CDR3 nucleotides: TGTGCCAGCAGTTACGGTGGCATACAAGAGACCCAGTACTTC.